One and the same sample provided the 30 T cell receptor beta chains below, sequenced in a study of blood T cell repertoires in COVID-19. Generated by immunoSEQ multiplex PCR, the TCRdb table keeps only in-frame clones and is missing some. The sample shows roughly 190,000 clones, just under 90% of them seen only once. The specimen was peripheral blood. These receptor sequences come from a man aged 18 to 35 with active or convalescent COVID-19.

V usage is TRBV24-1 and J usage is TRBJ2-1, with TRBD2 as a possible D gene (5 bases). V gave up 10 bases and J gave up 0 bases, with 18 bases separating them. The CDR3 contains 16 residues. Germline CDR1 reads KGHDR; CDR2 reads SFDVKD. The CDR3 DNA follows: TGTGCCACGAGAAATAGCGAAACGAGCTCCTACAATGAGCAGTTCTTC. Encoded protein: CATRNSETSSYNEQFF.

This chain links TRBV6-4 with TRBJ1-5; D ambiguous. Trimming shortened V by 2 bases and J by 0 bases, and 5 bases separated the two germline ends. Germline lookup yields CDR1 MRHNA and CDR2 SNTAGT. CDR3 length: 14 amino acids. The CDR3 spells CASSDTFSNQPQHF. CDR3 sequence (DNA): TGTGCCAGCAGTGACACTTTTAGCAATCAGCCCCAGCATTTT.

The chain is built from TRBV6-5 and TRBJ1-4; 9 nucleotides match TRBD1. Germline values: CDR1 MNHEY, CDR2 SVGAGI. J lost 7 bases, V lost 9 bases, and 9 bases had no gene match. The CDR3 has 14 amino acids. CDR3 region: CASGAGTGREKLFF. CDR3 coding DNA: TGTGCCAGTGGGGCGGGGACAGGGCGTGAAAAACTGTTTTTT.

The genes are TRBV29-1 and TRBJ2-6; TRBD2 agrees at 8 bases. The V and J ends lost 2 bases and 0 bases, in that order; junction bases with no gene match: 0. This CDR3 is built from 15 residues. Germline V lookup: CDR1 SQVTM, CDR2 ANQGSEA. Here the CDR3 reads CSVESGGSGANVLTF. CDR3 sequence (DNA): TGCAGCGTTGAAAGCGGGGGCTCTGGGGCCAACGTCCTGACTTTC.

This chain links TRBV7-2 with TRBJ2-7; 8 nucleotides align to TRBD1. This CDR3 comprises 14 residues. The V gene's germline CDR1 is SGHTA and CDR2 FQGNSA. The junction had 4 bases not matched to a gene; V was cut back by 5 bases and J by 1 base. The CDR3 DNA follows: TGTGCCAGCAGCCCGAGACAGGGGTCCTACGAGCAGTACGTC. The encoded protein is CASSPRQGSYEQYV.

CDR3: CATSDSYNEQFF. The DNA of the CDR3 is TGTGCCACCAGTGATTCATACAATGAGCAGTTCTTC. The gene calls are TRBV24-1 and TRBJ2-1; no reliable D call. In germline, CDR1 is KGHDR, CDR2 SFDVKD. The CDR3 extends over 12 amino acids. Trimming stripped 2 bases from V and 4 bases from J, with 2 bases between.

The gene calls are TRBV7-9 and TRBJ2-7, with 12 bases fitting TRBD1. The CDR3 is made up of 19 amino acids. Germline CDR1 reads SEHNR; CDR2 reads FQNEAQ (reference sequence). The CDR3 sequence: CASSLSSRPGTGGSYVQYV. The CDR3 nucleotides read TGTGCCAGCAGCTTATCGTCCCGGCCCGGGACAGGGGGCTCCTACGTGCAGTACGTC.

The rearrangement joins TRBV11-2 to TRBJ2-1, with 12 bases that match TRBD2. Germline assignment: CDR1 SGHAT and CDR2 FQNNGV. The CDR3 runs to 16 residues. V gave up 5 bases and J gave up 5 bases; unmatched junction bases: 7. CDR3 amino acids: CASSTRLAGVNNEQFF. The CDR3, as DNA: TGTGCCAGCAGCACCAGACTAGCGGGGGTTAACAATGAGCAGTTCTTC.

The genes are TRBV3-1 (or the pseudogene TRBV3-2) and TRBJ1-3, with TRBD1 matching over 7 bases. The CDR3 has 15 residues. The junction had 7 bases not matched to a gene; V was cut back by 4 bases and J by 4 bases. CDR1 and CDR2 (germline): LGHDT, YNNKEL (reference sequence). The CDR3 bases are TGTGCCAGCAGCCGATCCACAGGGGACGGAAACACCATATATTTT. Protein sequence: CASSRSTGDGNTIYF.

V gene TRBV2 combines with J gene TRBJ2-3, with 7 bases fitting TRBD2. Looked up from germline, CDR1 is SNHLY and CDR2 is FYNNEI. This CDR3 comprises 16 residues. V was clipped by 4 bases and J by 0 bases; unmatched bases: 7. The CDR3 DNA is TGTGCCAGCAGTGGACTTCAGCGGGGTAGCACAGATACGCAGTATTTT. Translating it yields CASSGLQRGSTDTQYF.

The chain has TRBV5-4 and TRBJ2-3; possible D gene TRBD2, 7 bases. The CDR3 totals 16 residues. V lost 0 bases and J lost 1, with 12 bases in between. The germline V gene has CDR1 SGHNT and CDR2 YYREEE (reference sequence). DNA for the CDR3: TGTGCCAGCAGCTTGGCCTGGGGGGGCCGCACAGATACGCAGTATTTT. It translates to CASSLAWGGRTDTQYF.

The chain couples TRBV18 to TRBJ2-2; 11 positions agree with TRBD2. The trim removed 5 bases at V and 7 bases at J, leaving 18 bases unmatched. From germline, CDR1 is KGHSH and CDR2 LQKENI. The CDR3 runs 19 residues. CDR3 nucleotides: TGTGCCAGCTCATCTTCTTACCCCGGGACTAGCGGCCTTGGCGGGGAGCTGTTTTTT. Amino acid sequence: CASSSSYPGTSGLGGELFF. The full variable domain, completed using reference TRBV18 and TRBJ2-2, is NAGVMQNPRHLVRRRGQEARLRCSPMKGHSHVYWYRQLPEEGLKFMVYLQKENIIDESGMPKERFSAEFPKEGPSILRIQQVVRGDSAAYFCASSSSYPGTSGLGGELFFGEGSRLTVL.

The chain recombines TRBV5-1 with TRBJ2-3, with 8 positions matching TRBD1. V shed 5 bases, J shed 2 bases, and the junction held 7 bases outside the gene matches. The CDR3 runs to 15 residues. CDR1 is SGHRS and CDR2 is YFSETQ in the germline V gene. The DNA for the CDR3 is TGCGCCAGCAGGGAGACAGGGGCCTACACAGATACGCAGTATTTT. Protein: CASRETGAYTDTQYF.

The CDR3 loop is CASSSIRLVHFETQYF. The CDR3 DNA is TGTGCCAGCAGCTCCATCAGACTAGTTCATTTCGAGACCCAGTACTTC. This rearrangement joins TRBV7-9 to TRBJ2-5, with D possibly being TRBD2 (6 bases). Trimming left V 4 bases short and J 5 bases short, with 20 bases between. Germline CDR1 and CDR2: SEHNR and FQNEAQ (reference sequence). This CDR3 comprises 16 residues. The whole variable domain, filled in from reference TRBV7-9 and TRBJ2-5, reads DTGVSQNPRHKITKRGQNVTFRCDPISEHNRLYWYRQTLGQGPEFLTYFQNEAQLEKSRLLSDRFSAERPKGSFSTLEIQRTEQGDSAMYLCASSSIRLVHFETQYFGPGTRLLVL.

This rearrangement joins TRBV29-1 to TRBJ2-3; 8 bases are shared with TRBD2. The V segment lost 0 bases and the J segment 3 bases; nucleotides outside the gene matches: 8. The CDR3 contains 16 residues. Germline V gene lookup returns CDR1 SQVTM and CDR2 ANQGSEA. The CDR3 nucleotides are TGCAGCGTTGAAGAGGGGAGCGGGAGAGTAACAGATACGCAGTATTTT. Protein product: CSVEEGSGRVTDTQYF.

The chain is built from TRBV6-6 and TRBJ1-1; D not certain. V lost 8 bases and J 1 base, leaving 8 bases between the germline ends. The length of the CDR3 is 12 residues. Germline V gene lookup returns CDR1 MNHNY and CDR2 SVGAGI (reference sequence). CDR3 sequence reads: CASGPGNTEAFF. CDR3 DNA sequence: TGTGCCAGCGGCCCAGGGAACACTGAAGCTTTCTTT.

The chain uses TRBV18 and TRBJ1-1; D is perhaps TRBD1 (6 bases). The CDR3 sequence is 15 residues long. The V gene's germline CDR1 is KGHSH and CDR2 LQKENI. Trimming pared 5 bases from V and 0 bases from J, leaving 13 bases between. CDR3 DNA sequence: TGTGCCAGCTCATCGTACAGGGAGATGAACACTGAAGCTTTCTTT. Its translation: CASSSYREMNTEAFF.

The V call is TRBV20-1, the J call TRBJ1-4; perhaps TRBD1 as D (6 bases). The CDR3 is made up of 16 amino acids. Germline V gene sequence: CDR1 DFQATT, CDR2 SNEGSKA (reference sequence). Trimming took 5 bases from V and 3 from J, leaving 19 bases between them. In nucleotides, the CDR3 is TGCAGTGCTGGTGGGACAAGTCGTGCCCCTAATGAAAAACTGTTTTTT. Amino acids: CSAGGTSRAPNEKLFF.

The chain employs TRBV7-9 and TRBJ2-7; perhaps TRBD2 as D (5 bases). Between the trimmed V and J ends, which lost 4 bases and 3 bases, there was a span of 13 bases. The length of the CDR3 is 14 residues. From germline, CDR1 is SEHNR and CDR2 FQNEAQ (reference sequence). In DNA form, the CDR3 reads TGTGCCAGCAGCTCGCGGGCAGTGCACTACGAGCAGTACGTC. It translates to CASSSRAVHYEQYV.

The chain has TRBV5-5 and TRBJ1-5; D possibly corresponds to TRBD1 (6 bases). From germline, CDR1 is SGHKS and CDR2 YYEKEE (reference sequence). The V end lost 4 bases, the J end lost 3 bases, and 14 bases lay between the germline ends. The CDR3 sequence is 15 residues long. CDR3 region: CASSPDSGNNQPQHF. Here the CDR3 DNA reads TGTGCCAGCAGCCCGGACAGCGGGAACAATCAGCCCCAGCATTTT.

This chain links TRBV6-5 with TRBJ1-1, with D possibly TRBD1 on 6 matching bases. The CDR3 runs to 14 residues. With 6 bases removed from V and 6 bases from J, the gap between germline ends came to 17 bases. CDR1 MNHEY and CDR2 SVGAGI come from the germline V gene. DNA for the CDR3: TGTGCCAGCAGCTCGGGACAATTTGTCGCTGAAGCTTTCTTT. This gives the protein CASSSGQFVAEAFF.

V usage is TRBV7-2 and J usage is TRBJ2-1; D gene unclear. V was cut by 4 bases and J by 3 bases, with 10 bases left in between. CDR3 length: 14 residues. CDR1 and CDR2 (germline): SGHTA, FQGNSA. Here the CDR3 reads CASSSRVFYNEQFF. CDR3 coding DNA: TGTGCCAGCAGCTCCCGTGTTTTCTACAATGAGCAGTTCTTC. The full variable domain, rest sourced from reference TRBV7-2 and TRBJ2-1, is GAGVSQSPSNKVTEKGKDVELRCDPISGHTALYWYRQSLGQGLEFLIYFQGNSAPDKSGLPSDRFSAERTGGSVSTLTIQRTQQEDSAVYLCASSSRVFYNEQFFGPGTRLTVL.

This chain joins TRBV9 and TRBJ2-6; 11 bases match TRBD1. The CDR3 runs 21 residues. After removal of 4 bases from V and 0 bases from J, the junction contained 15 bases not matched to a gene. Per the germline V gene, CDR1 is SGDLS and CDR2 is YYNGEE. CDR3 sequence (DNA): TGTGCCAGCAGCTCAGGACAGGGGGCGCTTCCTCGTTCCTCTGGGGCCAACGTCCTGACTTTC. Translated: CASSSGQGALPRSSGANVLTF.

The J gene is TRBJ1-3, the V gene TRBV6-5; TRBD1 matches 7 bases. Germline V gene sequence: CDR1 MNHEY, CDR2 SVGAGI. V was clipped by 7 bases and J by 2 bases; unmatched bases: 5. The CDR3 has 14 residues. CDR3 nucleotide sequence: TGTGCCAGCAAGACAGGGTTAACTGGAAACACCATATATTTT. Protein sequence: CASKTGLTGNTIYF.

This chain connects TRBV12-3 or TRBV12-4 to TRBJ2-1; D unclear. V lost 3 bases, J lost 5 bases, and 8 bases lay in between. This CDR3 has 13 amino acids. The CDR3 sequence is CASSFYVHNEQFF. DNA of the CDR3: TGTGCCAGCAGTTTCTACGTCCACAATGAGCAGTTCTTC.

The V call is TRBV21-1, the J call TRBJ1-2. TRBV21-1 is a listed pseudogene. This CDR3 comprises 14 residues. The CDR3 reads CASSKAGRSCGYTF. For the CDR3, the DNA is TGTGCCAGCAGCAAAGCTGGTAGGAGTTGCGGCTACACCTTC.

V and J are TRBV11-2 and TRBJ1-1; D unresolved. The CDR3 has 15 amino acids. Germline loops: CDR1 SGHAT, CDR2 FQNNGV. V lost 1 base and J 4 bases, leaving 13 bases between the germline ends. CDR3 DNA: TGTGCCAGCAGCTTAGCTCCAATAACGGGCACTGAAGCTTTCTTT. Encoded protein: CASSLAPITGTEAFF.

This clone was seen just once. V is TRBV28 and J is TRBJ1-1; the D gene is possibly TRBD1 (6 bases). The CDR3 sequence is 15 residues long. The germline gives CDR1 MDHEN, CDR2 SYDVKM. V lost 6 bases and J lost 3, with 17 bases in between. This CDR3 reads CASREQGREHTEAFF. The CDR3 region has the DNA TGTGCCAGCAGGGAACAGGGACGGGAACACACTGAAGCTTTCTTT.

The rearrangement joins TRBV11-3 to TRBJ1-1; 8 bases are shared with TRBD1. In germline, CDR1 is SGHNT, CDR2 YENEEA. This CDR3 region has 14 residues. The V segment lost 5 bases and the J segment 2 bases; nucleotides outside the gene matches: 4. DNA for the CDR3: TGTGCCAGCAGCCCGACAGGGGCTAACACTGAAGCTTTCTTT. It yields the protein CASSPTGANTEAFF.

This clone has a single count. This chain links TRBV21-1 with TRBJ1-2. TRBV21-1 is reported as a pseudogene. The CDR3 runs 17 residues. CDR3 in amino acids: CASSKVLETFINYGYTF. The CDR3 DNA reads TGTGCCAGCAGCAAAGTTCTGGAGACTTTTATTAACTATGGCTACACCTTC.